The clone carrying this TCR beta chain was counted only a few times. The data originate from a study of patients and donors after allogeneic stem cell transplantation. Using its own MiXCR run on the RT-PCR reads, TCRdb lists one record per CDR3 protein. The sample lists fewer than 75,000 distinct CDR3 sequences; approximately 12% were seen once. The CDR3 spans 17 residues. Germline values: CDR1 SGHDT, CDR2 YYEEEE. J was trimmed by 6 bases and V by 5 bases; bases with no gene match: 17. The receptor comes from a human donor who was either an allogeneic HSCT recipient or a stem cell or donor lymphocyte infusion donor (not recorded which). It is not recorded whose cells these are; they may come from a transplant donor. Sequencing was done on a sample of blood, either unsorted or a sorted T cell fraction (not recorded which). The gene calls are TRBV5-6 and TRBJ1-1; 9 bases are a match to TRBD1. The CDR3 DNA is TGTGCCAGCAGTCTGGGGCCACAGGGGGCGTTAAGTCCTGAAGCTTTCTTT. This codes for CASSLGPQGALSPEAFF.